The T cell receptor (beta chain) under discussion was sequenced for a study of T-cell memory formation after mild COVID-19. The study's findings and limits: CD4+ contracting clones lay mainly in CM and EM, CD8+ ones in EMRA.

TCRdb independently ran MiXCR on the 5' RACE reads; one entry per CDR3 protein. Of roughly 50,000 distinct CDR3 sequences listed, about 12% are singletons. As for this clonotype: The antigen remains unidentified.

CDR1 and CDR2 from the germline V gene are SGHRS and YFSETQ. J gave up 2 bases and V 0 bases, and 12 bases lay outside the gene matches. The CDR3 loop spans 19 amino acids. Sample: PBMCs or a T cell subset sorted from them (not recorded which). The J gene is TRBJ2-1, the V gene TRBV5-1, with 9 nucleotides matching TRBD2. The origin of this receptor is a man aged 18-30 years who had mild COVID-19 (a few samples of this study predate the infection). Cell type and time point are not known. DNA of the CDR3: TGCGCCAGCAGCTTGGTTGGGACTAGCCGGTCTGGCGCCTACAATGAGCAGTTCTTC. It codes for CASSLVGTSRSGAYNEQFF.